Listed below are T cell receptor beta chains from one sample, sequenced in a study of blood T cell repertoires in COVID-19. Libraries were prepared by immunoSEQ multiplex PCR; TCRdb keeps only in-frame clonotypes and omits some of them. The sample consists of 260,000 or so clones, approximately 81% of them appearing once. The source material was PBMCs or T cells enriched from blood (not recorded which). These receptors were taken from a woman between 45 and 60 years old who had recovered from COVID-19. Each CDR3 is given with its conserved first and last residue. A D gene is named only where the DNA matches it firmly. Expanded clones get a size class; other rows say once, few or many, or leave the size out.

abundance	v_gene	d_gene	j_gene	CDR3nt	CDR3aa
-	TRBV10-3	-	TRBJ2-7	TGTGCCATCCGGGACGAGCAGTACTTC	CAIRDEQYF
-	TRBV3-1/TRBV3-2	-	TRBJ1-2	TGTGCCAGCAGCCGGTTGGGCGCTGGCTATGGCTACACCTTC	CASSRLGAGYGYTF
few	TRBV6-5	-	TRBJ1-1	TGTGCCAGCAGGCCTAACGAGTTTCTCACTGAAGCTTTCTTT	CASRPNEFLTEAFF
-	TRBV5-1	TRBD1	TRBJ1-1	TGCGCCAGCAGCTTAGGGACAGGGGACGAAGCTTTCTTT	CASSLGTGDEAFF
once	TRBV10-3	-	TRBJ2-3	TGTGCCATCAGTGAGAAATTGGGCACTGGCCATACGCAGTATTTT	CAISEKLGTGHTQYF
many	TRBV29-1	-	TRBJ2-4	TGCAGCGTCTCCGGGCGGGGGCGGCAAAACATTCAGTACTTC	CSVSGRGRQNIQYF
-	TRBV3-1/TRBV3-2	TRBD2	TRBJ2-2	TGTGCCAGCAGCCTTCTAGCGGGTTCGATCGGGGAGCTGTTTTTT	CASSLLAGSIGELFF
-	TRBV25-1	TRBD2	TRBJ2-1	TGTGCCAGCAGTGATCCTGGGGCTAGCGGGAGTTATGGGGGGCAGTTCTTC	CASSDPGASGSYGGQFF
-	TRBV9	TRBD1	TRBJ1-3	TGTGCCAGCAGCGTATCGGACAGGGTTAAGTTTGGAAACACCATATATTTT	CASSVSDRVKFGNTIYF
-	TRBV27	-	TRBJ2-2	TGTGCCAGCAGCTTCCCCCGAGGGACCGGGGAGCTGTTTTTT	CASSFPRGTGELFF
-	TRBV10-2	-	TRBJ2-7	TGCGCCAGCAGTGAGCTCCTTTGGCAGGGTAAAGGAGTCGAGCAGTACTTC	CASSELLWQGKGVEQYF
-	TRBV11-2	TRBD1	TRBJ1-4	TGTGCCAGCAGCTTAGCTCAGACAGGGGTAGGGGAAAAACTGTTTTTT	CASSLAQTGVGEKLFF
-	TRBV19	-	TRBJ2-3	TGTGCCAGTAGTATCGACGCCCGTTCTGGGCTTACGCAGTATTTT	CASSIDARSGLTQYF
-	TRBV19	TRBD1	TRBJ1-5	TGTGCCAGTAGTATAGAGGACAGGCCGACCAGGGCCCAGCATTTT	CASSIEDRPTRAQHF
-	TRBV5-1	TRBD1	TRBJ1-3	TGCGCCAGCAGCTTGGCTCAGGGGGACGTTTTGTGGGGAAACACCATATATTTT	CASSLAQGDVLWGNTIYF
-	TRBV30	TRBD1	TRBJ1-2	TGTGCCTGGCGGACAGGGCCTTATGGCTACACCTTC	CAWRTGPYGYTF
-	TRBV5-6	TRBD1	TRBJ2-1	TGTGCCAGCAGCACGACAGGGTCCATCAGAAATGAGCAGTTCTTC	CASSTTGSIRNEQFF
-	TRBV9	TRBD2	TRBJ2-1	TGTGCCAGCAGCGTAGCTACCAGCGGGAGGGCCAATGAGCAGTTCTTC	CASSVATSGRANEQFF
-	TRBV28	TRBD1	TRBJ1-1	TGTGCCAGCAGTCCCAGGGACAGGGCGAAGAACACTGAAGCTTTCTTT	CASSPRDRAKNTEAFF
-	TRBV4-1	TRBD1	TRBJ2-1	TGCGCCAGCAGCCCCGGGACAGGGGTATTCAATGAGCAGTTCTTC	CASSPGTGVFNEQFF
-	TRBV9	TRBD1	TRBJ1-1	TGTGCCAGCAGCGTAGCTGAGGGGACAGGGCGGGCTTTCTTT	CASSVAEGTGRAFF
-	TRBV4-3	-	TRBJ2-2	TGCGCCAGCAGCCATGCCGGGATTACCGGGGAGCTGTTTTTT	CASSHAGITGELFF
few	TRBV5-4	-	TRBJ2-1	TGTGCCAGCAGCAAGAATAGGCCTTTGCGGGATGACGACAATGAGCAGTTCTTC	CASSKNRPLRDDDNEQFF
-	TRBV6-5	TRBD1	TRBJ1-1	TGTGCCAGCTCGGACAGGGTGAACACTGAAGCTTTCTTT	CASSDRVNTEAFF
-	TRBV9	TRBD1	TRBJ2-7	TGTGCCAGCAGCGGGGACAGTCCAGCTGGCGAGCAGTACTTC	CASSGDSPAGEQYF
few	TRBV3-1/TRBV3-2	TRBD1	TRBJ1-2	TGTGCCAGCAGCCCGCAGGGACAGTATGGCTACACCTTC	CASSPQGQYGYTF
-	TRBV4-1	-	TRBJ2-3	TGCGCCAGCAGCCAAGAGGGGGCAGTTCGCACAGATACGCAGTATTTT	CASSQEGAVRTDTQYF
-	TRBV28	-	TRBJ1-5	TGTGCCAGCAGTTCACTGAACGCGGGCCGAGAGTATTTT	CASSSLNAGREYF
-	TRBV19	TRBD1	TRBJ1-5	TGTGCCAGTATGAGAGACAGGGGAGTTCAGCCCCAGCATTTT	CASMRDRGVQPQHF
-	TRBV27	-	TRBJ2-1	TGTGCCAGCAGTTTACGACAGCGAGCCGATGAGCAGTTCTTC	CASSLRQRADEQFF
-	TRBV19	TRBD1	TRBJ1-1	TGTGCCAGTAGTATTAGGGGGACAGGGGGCACTGAAGCTTTCTTT	CASSIRGTGGTEAFF
-	TRBV9	TRBD2	TRBJ2-1	TGTGCCAGCAGCCCTTCGATCTTAGCGGGAGGCTCCTTTAATGAGCAGTTCTTC	CASSPSILAGGSFNEQFF
-	TRBV5-5	TRBD2	TRBJ2-7	TGTGCCAGCAGCTCTCTCACGATCGGGGAGGGGATCGCCTACGAGCAGTACTTC	CASSSLTIGEGIAYEQYF
-	TRBV7-9	-	TRBJ1-3	TGTGCCAGCAGCTTAGGACAGAAAGTCTCTGGAAACACCATATATTTT	CASSLGQKVSGNTIYF
-	TRBV6-6	-	TRBJ1-1	TGTGCCAGCAGTTACTCGATAACAGTATCGAACACTGAAGCTTTCTTT	CASSYSITVSNTEAFF
-	TRBV28	-	TRBJ1-2	TGTGCCAGCAGTTTTCCGGGTGGCGATGGCTACACCTTC	CASSFPGGDGYTF
-	TRBV7-8	-	TRBJ2-1	TGTGCCAGCAGCTTCTCCGCTAACAATGAGCAGTTCTTC	CASSFSANNEQFF